A single sample gave rise to the 21 T cell receptor beta chains below, sequenced in a study of Tregs in tolerant kidney transplant recipients. Recipients received nonmyeloablative bone marrow transplants from related graft donors, with transient mixed chimerism. Measured with immunoSEQ multiplex PCR; TCRdb has only the in-frame clones, and not every one. Found here are 100,000 or so clones, roughly 93% of them singletons; the top ten hold 1.5% to 2%. This sample comprised CD4+ T cells from blood (PBMCs), obtained 12 months after the transplant. Receptors originate from a human patient who received a combined kidney and bone marrow transplant. Among the T cells, some may be from the graft donor.

The genes are TRBV29-1 and TRBJ2-7; 11 nucleotides match TRBD2. Trimming took 5 bases from V and 3 from J; bases not matched to a gene: 6. The germline V gene encodes CDR1 SQVTM and CDR2 ANQGSEA. This CDR3 comprises 14 residues. The CDR3 is CSVQGLADYYEQYF. CDR3 coding DNA: TGCAGCGTTCAGGGACTAGCGGACTACTACGAGCAGTACTTC.

V is TRBV7-8 and J is TRBJ2-5, with D possibly TRBD2 on 5 matching bases. CDR3 length: 13 amino acids. Germline CDR1 and CDR2: SGHVS and FQNEAQ. The germline V and J ends were trimmed by 1 base and 7 bases, with 10 bases remaining between them. The CDR3 coding sequence is TGTGCCAGCAGCTTAGAGGGTGAGGGGACCCAGTACTTC. This translates into CASSLEGEGTQYF.

The sample holds one count of this clone. The genes are TRBV2 and TRBJ2-2; D is possibly TRBD2 (6 bases). The V end lost 3 bases, the J end lost 0 bases, and 14 bases lay between the germline ends. CDR1 is SNHLY and CDR2 is FYNNEI in the germline V gene. This CDR3 is 17 amino acids long. CDR3 sequence (DNA): TGTGCCAGCAGTGAGGCTCCTAGCGCCACGAACACCGGGGAGCTGTTTTTT. Translated: CASSEAPSATNTGELFF.

The chain links TRBV30 to TRBJ1-1, with 12 bases matching TRBD1. Germline CDR1 reads GTSNPN; CDR2 reads SVGIG (reference sequence). CDR3 length: 18 residues. The J segment lost 6 bases and the V segment lost 2 bases, leaving 16 bases of the junction unmatched. This chain's CDR3 is CAWSTSGTGGLWTSEAFF. The CDR3 bases are TGTGCCTGGAGTACATCCGGGACAGGGGGCCTGTGGACATCTGAAGCTTTCTTT. Drawing the rest from reference TRBV30 and TRBJ1-1, the complete variable domain is SQTIHQWPATLVQPVGSPLSLECTVEGTSNPNLYWYRQAAGRGLQLLFYSVGIGQISSEVPQNLSASRPQDRQFILSSKKLLLSDSGFYLCAWSTSGTGGLWTSEAFFGQGTRLTVV.

J is TRBJ2-7 and V is TRBV5-6, with TRBD1 matching over 9 bases. CDR3 size: 14 residues. J lost 4 bases, V lost 4 bases, and 6 bases had no gene match. The germline gives CDR1 SGHDT, CDR2 YYEEEE. CDR3 nucleotides: TGTGCCAGCAGCGTCCGGGACAGGGTTTACGAGCAGTACTTC. It is translated as CASSVRDRVYEQYF.

The chain employs TRBV7-2 and TRBJ2-1; a possible D gene is TRBD2 (5 bases). Trimming left V 1 base short and J 8 bases short, with 15 bases between. This CDR3 is 15 amino acids long. CDR1 SGHTA and CDR2 FQGNSA come from the germline V gene. Here the CDR3 reads CASSLVGVEVDEQFF. The CDR3 DNA is TGTGCCAGCAGCTTAGTTGGGGTGGAGGTGGATGAGCAGTTCTTC.

Comments on this clone: Other DNA sequences from this sample encode an identical CDR3 as well. This sequence joins TRBV19 and TRBJ1-5; no clear D. Trimming removed 3 bases at V and 1 base at J, with 10 bases between. CDR1 is LNHDA and CDR2 is SQIVND in the germline V gene (reference sequence). The CDR3 spans 15 residues. CDR3 loop: CASSIGQASNQPQHF. As DNA, the CDR3 is TGTGCCAGTAGTATCGGTCAGGCCAGCAATCAGCCCCAGCATTTT.

The chain joins TRBV7-6 to TRBJ2-5; D unresolved. Per the germline V gene, CDR1 is SGHVS and CDR2 is FNYEAQ. This CDR3 comprises 14 residues. Trimming shortened V by 3 bases and J by 2 bases, and 10 bases separated the two germline ends. DNA for the CDR3: TGTGCCAGCAGCTTTGGTCAGATTCAAGAGACCCAGTACTTC. It codes for CASSFGQIQETQYF.

The chain is built from TRBV9 and TRBJ2-2, with D maybe TRBD2 (6 bases). CDR1 is SGDLS and CDR2 is YYNGEE in the germline V gene. The CDR3 totals 16 residues. The V end was cut by 4 bases, the J end by 5 bases, with 18 bases between. This chain's CDR3 is CASSLRPGLITGELFF. CDR3 coding DNA: TGTGCCAGCAGCCTTCGCCCGGGACTGATAACCGGGGAGCTGTTTTTT.

The chain combines TRBV30 with TRBJ1-2, with 8 bases fitting TRBD1. Per the germline V gene, CDR1 is GTSNPN and CDR2 is SVGIG (reference sequence). The junction had 6 bases not matched to a gene; V was cut back by 0 bases and J by 6 bases. The CDR3 is 14 amino acids. CDR3 in DNA: TGTGCCTGGAGTGTAGCGGCCAGGGGGCATGGCTACACCTTC. Translating gives CAWSVAARGHGYTF.

The V call is TRBV6-1, the J call TRBJ1-5, with D maybe TRBD1 (6 bases). V was pared by 6 bases and J by 6 bases, with 18 bases between. CDR1 is MNHNS and CDR2 is SASEGT in the germline V gene. The CDR3 consists of 15 residues. The chain's CDR3 is CASRILQGFGQPQHF. DNA of the CDR3: TGTGCCAGCAGGATCCTACAGGGATTCGGTCAGCCCCAGCATTTT.

V is TRBV9 and J is TRBJ2-1; TRBD2 might be the D (6 bases). CDR1 is SGDLS and CDR2 is YYNGEE in the germline V gene. This CDR3 has 15 residues. V was shortened by 1 base and J by 2 bases, with 10 bases between the two germline ends. The CDR3: CASSVLGLPYNEQFF. The CDR3 DNA sequence: TGTGCCAGCAGCGTACTTGGACTACCCTACAATGAGCAGTTCTTC.

The chain links TRBV6-1 to TRBJ1-5; D is unclear. V lost 3 bases, J lost 4 bases, and 13 bases lay in between. This CDR3 has 15 amino acids. Germline values: CDR1 MNHNS, CDR2 SASEGT. CDR3 DNA sequence: TGTGCCAGCAGTGAGTCCACGGGTGGAAATCAGCCCCAGCATTTT. Protein: CASSESTGGNQPQHF.

This chain connects TRBV5-1 to TRBJ2-2; possible D gene TRBD1, 6 bases. CDR1 is SGHRS, CDR2 YFSETQ, per germline. V was cut by 0 bases and J by 0 bases, with 9 bases left in between. The CDR3 is made up of 16 amino acids. The CDR3 sequence is CASSLGGDTNTGELFF. CDR3 sequence (DNA): TGCGCCAGCAGCTTGGGAGGGGACACGAACACCGGGGAGCTGTTTTTT.

This chain links TRBV5-1 with TRBJ1-4; weak D call: TRBD1 (6 bases). Per the germline V gene, CDR1 is SGHRS and CDR2 is YFSETQ. The CDR3 contains 16 residues. V lost 1 base and J lost 5, with 15 bases in between. CDR3 sequence: CASSLTGRGGNEKLFF. DNA of the CDR3: TGCGCCAGCAGCTTGACAGGGAGAGGGGGAAATGAAAAACTGTTTTTT.

V and J are TRBV5-8 and TRBJ1-3, with 8 nucleotides matching TRBD1. V shed 4 bases, J shed 7 bases, and the junction held 10 bases outside the gene matches. The CDR3 runs 15 residues. Per germline, CDR1 SGHTS and CDR2 YDEGEE. For the CDR3, the DNA is TGTGCCAGCAGCCGAGGGGACAGGTTGGCGAACACCATATATTTT. Residues: CASSRGDRLANTIYF.

This clone has only one observation. Other DNA sequences in this sample translate to the same CDR3. The rearrangement links TRBV6-5 to TRBJ1-6; D unclear. Germline assignment: CDR1 MNHEY and CDR2 SVGAGI. Trimming left V 7 bases short and J 2 bases short, with 9 bases between. This CDR3 is 14 amino acids long. In DNA, the CDR3 is TGTGCCAGCACGAGAAGTCCCTATAATTCACCCCTCCACTTT. Its protein product is CASTRSPYNSPLHF.

As to this clone: The sample has other DNA sequences that encode this CDR3 too. This rearrangement joins TRBV4-1 to TRBJ1-6; weak D call: TRBD1 (6 bases). Trimming left V 0 bases short and J 10 bases short, with 13 bases between. Germline CDR1 is MGHRA and CDR2 is YSYEKL. The CDR3 covers 15 residues. This chain's CDR3 is CASSQEVQGDSPLHF. The CDR3 coding sequence is TGCGCCAGCAGCCAAGAGGTACAGGGAGACTCACCCCTCCACTTT.

CDR3 residues: CASSLSRVTYEQYF. The CDR3 region has the DNA TGTGCCAGCAGTTTGTCCAGGGTTACCTACGAGCAGTACTTC. This chain uses TRBV27 with TRBJ2-7; D is perhaps TRBD1 (5 bases). The length of the CDR3 is 14 residues. V shed 3 bases and J shed 2 bases, with 11 bases lying between them. Germline CDR1 reads MNHEY; CDR2 reads SMNVEV (reference sequence).

This sequence joins TRBV9 and TRBJ1-1, with TRBD1 matching 7 bases. The CDR3 sequence is 13 residues long. Germline lookup yields CDR1 SGDLS and CDR2 YYNGEE. V was pared by 4 bases and J by 7 bases, with 7 bases of the junction left unmatched. The CDR3 nucleotides read TGTGCCAGCAGCCACCGGGACAGCATTGAAGCTTTCTTT. Translated, it gives CASSHRDSIEAFF.

V gene TRBV10-3 combines with J gene TRBJ2-7; D gene uncertain. This CDR3 comprises 16 residues. V was shortened by 7 bases and J by 0 bases, with 19 bases between the two germline ends. Germline CDR1 is ENHRY and CDR2 is SYGVKD. CDR3 protein: CAITQKAVSSSYEQYF. CDR3 sequence (DNA): TGTGCCATCACTCAAAAGGCGGTTTCCTCCTCCTACGAGCAGTACTTC.